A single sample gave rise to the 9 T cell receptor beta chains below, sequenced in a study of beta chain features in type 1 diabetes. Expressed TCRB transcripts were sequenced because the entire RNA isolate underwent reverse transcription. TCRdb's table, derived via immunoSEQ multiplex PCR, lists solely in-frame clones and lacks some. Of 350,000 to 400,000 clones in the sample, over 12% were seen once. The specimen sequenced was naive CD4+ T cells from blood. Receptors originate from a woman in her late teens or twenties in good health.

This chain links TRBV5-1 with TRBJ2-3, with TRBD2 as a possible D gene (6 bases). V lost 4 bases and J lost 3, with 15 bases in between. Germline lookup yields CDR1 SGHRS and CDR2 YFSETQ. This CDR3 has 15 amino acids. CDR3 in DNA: TGCGCCAGCAGCCCAGCTAGACTAGAGACAGATACGCAGTATTTT. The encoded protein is CASSPARLETDTQYF. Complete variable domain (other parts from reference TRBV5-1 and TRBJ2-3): KAGVTQTPRYLIKTRGQQVTLSCSPISGHRSVSWYQQTPGQGLQFLFEYFSETQRNKGNFPGRFSGRQFSNSRSEMNVSTLELGDSALYLCASSPARLETDTQYFGPGTRLTVL.

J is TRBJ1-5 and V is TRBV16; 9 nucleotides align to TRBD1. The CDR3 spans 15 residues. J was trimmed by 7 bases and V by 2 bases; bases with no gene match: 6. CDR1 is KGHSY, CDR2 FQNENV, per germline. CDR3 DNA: TGTGCCAGCAGCCAAAAAAGGACAGGGGAACAGCCCCAGCATTTT. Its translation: CASSQKRTGEQPQHF.

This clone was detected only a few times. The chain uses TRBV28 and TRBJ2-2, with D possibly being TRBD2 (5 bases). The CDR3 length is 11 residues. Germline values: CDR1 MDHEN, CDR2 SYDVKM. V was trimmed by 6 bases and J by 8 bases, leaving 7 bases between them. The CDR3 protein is CASSGLGELFF. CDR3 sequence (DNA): TGTGCCAGCAGCGGACTGGGGGAGCTGTTTTTT.

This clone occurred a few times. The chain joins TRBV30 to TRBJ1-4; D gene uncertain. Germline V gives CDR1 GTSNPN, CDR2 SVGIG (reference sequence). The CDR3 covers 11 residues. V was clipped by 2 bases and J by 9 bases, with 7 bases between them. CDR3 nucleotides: TGTGCCTGGAGTAATACTCAAAAACTGTTTTTT. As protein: CAWSNTQKLFF.

The CDR3 DNA follows: TGTGCCAGCAGTCCGTACAGGGTCAACACCGGGGAGCTGTTTTTT. This codes for CASSPYRVNTGELFF. This chain uses TRBV28 with TRBJ2-2, with D possibly TRBD1 on 6 matching bases. The CDR3 loop spans 15 amino acids. V lost 5 bases and J 2 bases, leaving 12 bases between the germline ends. The V gene's germline CDR1 is MDHEN and CDR2 SYDVKM.

The CDR3 is CASSLAGQALSYNEQFF. For the CDR3, the DNA is TGTGCCAGCAGCTTAGCGGGACAGGCCCTCTCCTACAATGAGCAGTTCTTC. The genes are TRBV7-9 and TRBJ2-1; 8 positions agree with TRBD1. The CDR3 consists of 17 residues. V trimming: 0 bases; J trimming: 0 bases; junction bases outside the gene matches: 4. Germline V gene lookup returns CDR1 SEHNR and CDR2 FQNEAQ (reference sequence).

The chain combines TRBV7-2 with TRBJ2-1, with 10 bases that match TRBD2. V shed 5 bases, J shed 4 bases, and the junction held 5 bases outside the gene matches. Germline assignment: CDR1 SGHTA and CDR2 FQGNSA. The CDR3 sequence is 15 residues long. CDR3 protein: CASSPWTSGYNEQFF. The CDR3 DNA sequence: TGTGCCAGCAGCCCCTGGACTAGCGGTTACAATGAGCAGTTCTTC.

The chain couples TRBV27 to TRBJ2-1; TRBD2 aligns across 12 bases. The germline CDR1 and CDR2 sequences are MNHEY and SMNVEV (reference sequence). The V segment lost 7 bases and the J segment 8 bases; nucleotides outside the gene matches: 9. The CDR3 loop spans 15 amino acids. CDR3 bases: TGTGCCAGCACCGGGCTAGCGGGAGGGCCTTATGAGCAGTTCTTC. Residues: CASTGLAGGPYEQFF.

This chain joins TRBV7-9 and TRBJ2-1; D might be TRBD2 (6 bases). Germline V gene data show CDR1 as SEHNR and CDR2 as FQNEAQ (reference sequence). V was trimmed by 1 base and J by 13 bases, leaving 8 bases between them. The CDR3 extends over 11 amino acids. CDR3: CASSLGGVQFF. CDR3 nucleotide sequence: TGTGCCAGCAGCTTAGGCGGGGTCCAGTTCTTC.